The rows below give T cell receptor beta chains drawn from one sample of a study of cytomegalovirus exposure and HLA in healthy donors. The protocol was immunoSEQ multiplex PCR, while the TCRdb copy is restricted to in-frame clones and leaves out a portion. The data hold about 76,000 clones, with approximately 79% observed a single time. Sequencing was carried out using PBMCs. The source is a young man in good health and CMV-seronegative. Both conserved end residues are part of each CDR3. The D gene is left open where the match is weak. Clone size is stated in some rows and not others, as once, few, many or a class when expanded.

d_gene	v_gene	abundance	j_gene	CDR3aa	CDR3nt
.	TRBV6-5	few	TRBJ1-6	CASQGVGNSPLHF	TGTGCCAGCCAAGGGGTTGGTAACTCACCCCTCCACTTT
TRBD1	TRBV30	.	TRBJ1-6	CAWRDHTGVNSPLHF	TGTGCCTGGAGGGACCATACAGGGGTTAATTCACCCCTCCACTTT
TRBD1	TRBV7-8	.	TRBJ1-5	CASRGTGGFGPQHF	TGTGCCAGCCGAGGGACAGGGGGTTTCGGGCCCCAGCATTTT
TRBD1	TRBV2	few	TRBJ1-1	CASSEAQGAQRTEAFF	TGTGCCAGCAGTGAAGCACAGGGGGCGCAGCGTACTGAAGCTTTCTTT
.	TRBV11-2	few	TRBJ2-7	CASSLKHSSYEQYF	TGTGCCAGCAGCTTAAAGCACTCCTCCTACGAGCAGTACTTC
.	TRBV7-8	.	TRBJ1-2	CASSVRRGTNYGYTF	TGTGCCAGCAGCGTACGGAGGGGAACTAACTATGGCTACACCTTC
TRBD1	TRBV19	.	TRBJ2-1	CASTRTGWYNEQFF	TGTGCCAGTACTAGGACAGGGTGGTACAATGAGCAGTTCTTC
.	TRBV4-3	.	TRBJ1-2	CASSPRILYLNYGYTF	TGCGCCAGCAGCCCGCGAATCTTATATCTTAACTATGGCTACACCTTC
TRBD2	TRBV2	.	TRBJ2-3	CASSELAGGRTDTQYF	TGTGCCAGCAGTGAGCTAGCGGGAGGGCGAACAGATACGCAGTATTTT
TRBD2	TRBV7-6	.	TRBJ2-7	CASSGVTSGRAGEQYF	TGTGCCAGCAGCGGTGTTACTAGCGGGAGGGCCGGCGAGCAGTACTTC
TRBD1	TRBV9	.	TRBJ2-6	CASSVDRGSSGANVLTF	TGTGCCAGCAGCGTGGACAGGGGTAGCTCTGGGGCCAACGTCCTGACTTTC
.	TRBV19	.	TRBJ1-6	CASSAGVLVNSPLHF	TGTGCCAGTAGCGCCGGTGTACTGGTTAATTCACCCCTCCACTTT
TRBD1	TRBV2	.	TRBJ1-5	CASTLDRNSNQPQHF	TGTGCCAGCACCCTGGACAGGAATAGCAATCAGCCCCAGCATTTT